This T cell receptor (beta chain) came from a study of T cell responses to AZD1222 COVID-19 vaccine. Overall study findings and caveats: CD4 TCRs linked to vaccination spanned spike, dominating at 160-218 and 743-854. The study reported that nearly half of spike-specific TCRs target unmutated variant regions. Repertoires were obtained only post-peak T cell response.

The CDR3 totals 14 residues. The ends were cut back, 3 bases at V and 0 bases at J, with 6 bases in the middle. Germline loops: CDR1 SGHTA, CDR2 FQGNSA. Second doses at about 4 or about 12 weeks were pooled. The method was immunoSEQ multiplex PCR; TCRdb's version includes in-frame clones alone and lacks a portion of them. The table shows 150,000 or so clones, with about 92% occurring only once. This clone was counted once. The target antigen is unknown. The sample consisted of peripheral blood, taken 28 days after the second AZD1222 dose. The chain recombines TRBV7-2 with TRBJ1-5; D gene ambiguous. The clonotype was recovered from an adult who received the AZD1222 COVID-19 vaccine. DNA for the CDR3: TGTGCCAGCAGCTTTTTAGGTAGCAATCAGCCCCAGCATTTT. It is translated as CASSFLGSNQPQHF.